This T cell receptor beta chain comes out of a study of T cell changes during pregnancy in multiple sclerosis. Method: immunoSEQ multiplex PCR; TCRdb's copy keeps in-frame clones and lacks some. The repertoire holds over 35,000 clones, with about 91% as singletons. Germline values: CDR1 SGHTA, CDR2 FQGTGA. Trimming left V 9 bases short and J 7 bases short, with 19 bases between. This CDR3 is 14 amino acids long. This TCR came from a female donor in good health, enrolled as a control in a pregnancy study. The chain links TRBV7-3 to TRBJ2-1; D may be TRBD2 (6 bases). Material: CD4+ T cells from peripheral blood mononuclear cells, obtained in the third trimester of pregnancy. The CDR3 DNA reads as TGTGCCAGTACCGGGACTCCGATGGGGAATGAGCAGTTCTTC. It is translated as CASTGTPMGNEQFF.